This TCR beta chain was sequenced during a study of blood T cell repertoires in COVID-19. Overall study: Some COVID-19 samples were acute and others convalescent; all came from the United States, Italy and Spain.

Measured with immunoSEQ multiplex PCR; TCRdb has only the in-frame clones, and not every one. The sample has just over 95,000 clones; 81% are singletons. The material sequenced was peripheral blood. This receptor was identified in a man aged 60-69 years with acute or convalescent COVID-19.

The CDR3 DNA follows: TGCGCCAGCAGCAAAGCCGGGACAGGGGGAAGAGAAAAACTGTTTTTT. Protein sequence: CASSKAGTGGREKLFF. V and J are TRBV5-1 and TRBJ1-4; 11 nucleotides line up with TRBD1. CDR3 size: 16 residues. Germline V gene sequence: CDR1 SGHRS, CDR2 YFSETQ. The V and J ends lost 4 bases and 8 bases, in that order; junction bases with no gene match: 10.